The 24 T cell receptor beta chains given below trace back to one sample, sequenced in a study of blood T cell repertoires in COVID-19. Produced via immunoSEQ multiplex PCR; TCRdb's table is partial and in-frame only. The sample holds 200,000 to 250,000 clones, approximately 81% seen once. Sequencing was carried out using peripheral blood. The receptors were gathered from a man in his fifties or sixties who had recovered from COVID-19.

Of note for this clone: One junction end does not reproduce the germline sequence, and a read error may be involved. The chain couples TRBV6-2 or TRBV6-3 to TRBJ1-5; the match to TRBD1 covers 9 bases. The CDR3 is made up of 17 amino acids. Looked up from germline, CDR1 is MNHEY and CDR2 is SVGEGT. The CDR3 DNA reads as TGTGCCAGCATTTACCCCCCGGGACAGGGAGGCAATCAGCCCCAGCATTTT. Amino acids: CASIYPPGQGGNQPQHF.

V gene TRBV7-9 combines with J gene TRBJ2-2; 7 nucleotides align to TRBD2. CDR3 size: 16 residues. The trim removed 0 bases at V and 2 bases at J, leaving 3 bases unmatched. In germline, CDR1 is SEHNR, CDR2 FQNEAQ (reference sequence). Here the CDR3 reads CASSLALAVNTGELFF. CDR3 in DNA: TGTGCCAGCAGCTTAGCCCTAGCGGTCAACACCGGGGAGCTGTTTTTT.

The chain couples TRBV7-9 to TRBJ2-3; 7 nucleotides align to TRBD2. Germline V lookup: CDR1 SEHNR, CDR2 FQNEAQ (reference sequence). The J segment lost 2 bases and the V segment lost 3 bases, leaving 2 bases of the junction unmatched. This CDR3 spans 14 amino acids. CDR3 loop: CASSFSGTTDTQYF. The CDR3 DNA reads TGTGCCAGCAGCTTCAGCGGGACCACAGATACGCAGTATTTT.

This clone was recorded once. The chain recombines TRBV5-1 with TRBJ1-4; TRBD1 agrees at 8 bases. CDR3 length: 14 residues. Germline V gene lookup returns CDR1 SGHRS and CDR2 YFSETQ. With 4 bases clipped from V and 4 bases from J, the junction kept 3 bases outside the gene matches. CDR3 sequence reads: CASSGDRSNEKLFF. CDR3 DNA: TGCGCCAGCAGCGGGGACAGGAGTAATGAAAAACTGTTTTTT.

This clone turned up a few times. This chain uses TRBV5-1 with TRBJ1-3, with a weak D call TRBD1 (6 bases). Germline V gene data show CDR1 as SGHRS and CDR2 as YFSETQ. This CDR3 region has 15 residues. Trimming cost V 4 bases and J 5 bases, with 16 bases left between them. CDR3 sequence: CASSPQGERRNTIYF. CDR3 coding DNA: TGCGCCAGCAGCCCACAGGGCGAAAGAAGAAACACCATATATTTT. Full variable domain (outside the CDR3, taken from reference TRBV5-1 and TRBJ1-3): KAGVTQTPRYLIKTRGQQVTLSCSPISGHRSVSWYQQTPGQGLQFLFEYFSETQRNKGNFPGRFSGRQFSNSRSEMNVSTLELGDSALYLCASSPQGERRNTIYFGEGSWLTVV.

This clone was picked up one time. The genes are TRBV6-5 and TRBJ1-5, with no clear D. This CDR3 is 15 amino acids long. V gave up 2 bases and J gave up 0 bases, with 8 bases separating them. Germline CDR1 is MNHEY and CDR2 is SVGAGI. The CDR3 region has the DNA TGTGCCAGCAGTTACGCGGAATATAGCAATCAGCCCCAGCATTTT. Protein product: CASSYAEYSNQPQHF.

This chain joins TRBV6-1 and TRBJ1-2; D may be TRBD1 (5 bases). This CDR3 has 15 amino acids. Deletions cut 1 base from V and 2 bases from J, with 11 bases between. Germline assignment: CDR1 MNHNS and CDR2 SASEGT. The CDR3 spells CASSEVGGRNYGYTF. CDR3 DNA: TGTGCCAGCAGTGAAGTGGGGGGAAGGAACTATGGCTACACCTTC.

The CDR3 nucleotides are TGTGCCAGCAGCACTACAGGGAGCTCCTACGAGCAGTACTTC. This codes for CASSTTGSSYEQYF. V and J are TRBV5-8 and TRBJ2-7; TRBD1 is a possible D gene (6 bases). V was cut by 4 bases and J by 0 bases, with 11 bases left in between. Germline V CDR1 and CDR2: SGHTS, YDEGEE. CDR3 length: 14 residues.

The genes are TRBV18 and TRBJ1-1; TRBD1 agrees at 10 bases. The V and J ends lost 6 bases and 4 bases, in that order; junction bases with no gene match: 5. This CDR3 has 14 residues. Germline V gene lookup returns CDR1 KGHSH and CDR2 LQKENI. CDR3 protein: CASSRQGAGTEAFF. Here the CDR3 DNA reads TGTGCCAGCTCTCGACAGGGGGCGGGCACTGAAGCTTTCTTT.

This chain joins TRBV18 and TRBJ1-1; no definite D call. CDR3 length: 14 residues. The germline CDR1 and CDR2 sequences are KGHSH and LQKENI. The V end lost 6 bases, the J end lost 0 bases, and 11 bases lay between the germline ends. The CDR3 sequence: CASSTAIMNTEAFF. In DNA, the CDR3 is TGTGCCAGCTCCACAGCTATCATGAACACTGAAGCTTTCTTT.

The CDR3, as DNA: TGTGCCAGCAGCTTTAGAAAGATAGGGGGCGCCGGCTCCTACAATGAGCAGTTCTTC. This translates into CASSFRKIGGAGSYNEQFF. This chain uses TRBV7-9 with TRBJ2-1, with 7 bases fitting TRBD1. CDR3 size: 19 residues. The germline CDR1 and CDR2 sequences are SEHNR and FQNEAQ (reference sequence). The trim removed 3 bases at V and 0 bases at J, leaving 14 bases unmatched.

This chain uses TRBV28 with TRBJ2-3; 7 bases are shared with TRBD1. Trimming at V came to 5 bases and at J to 1 base, leaving 6 bases not matched to a gene. CDR1 and CDR2 from the germline V gene are MDHEN and SYDVKM. The CDR3 is 15 residues long. The CDR3 here is CASSHGQAGTDTQYF. CDR3 DNA: TGTGCCAGCAGTCACGGACAGGCCGGCACAGATACGCAGTATTTT.

DNA of the CDR3: TGTGCCAGCAGCTACGGCGGACTAGCGGGAGCAGAGACCCAGTACTTC. As protein: CASSYGGLAGAETQYF. V gene TRBV28 combines with J gene TRBJ2-5; 13 bases align to TRBD2. The CDR3 has 16 amino acids. CDR1 is MDHEN, CDR2 SYDVKM, per germline. Trimming at V came to 6 bases and at J to 4 bases, leaving 8 bases not matched to a gene.

The gene calls are TRBV5-1 and TRBJ1-2, with TRBD1 matching over 8 bases. CDR1 is SGHRS, CDR2 YFSETQ, per germline. With V trimmed by 4 bases and J by 11 bases, 16 bases remained unmatched. The CDR3 contains 15 residues. The CDR3 sequence: CASSQNTGTGGIYTF. The CDR3 DNA is TGCGCCAGCAGCCAAAACACCGGGACAGGTGGGATTTACACCTTC.

The chain links TRBV6-5 to TRBJ1-1, with D perhaps TRBD1 (6 bases). The CDR3 contains 12 residues. Germline V CDR1 and CDR2: MNHEY, SVGAGI. V was cut by 6 bases and J by 1 base, with 6 bases left in between. The CDR3 sequence is CASRQGNTEAFF. CDR3 coding DNA: TGTGCCAGCAGACAGGGGAACACTGAAGCTTTCTTT.

The V and J genes are TRBV24-1 and TRBJ2-3; 8 nucleotides agree with TRBD2. Germline V lookup: CDR1 KGHDR, CDR2 SFDVKD. Trimming removed 7 bases from V and 1 base from J; junction bases left unmatched: 0. The CDR3 totals 13 residues. The CDR3 spells CATRAGGTDTQYF. The CDR3 nucleotides read TGTGCCACCAGAGCGGGAGGCACAGATACGCAGTATTTT.

This sequence joins TRBV12-3 or TRBV12-4 and TRBJ2-7, with no clear D. With 6 bases removed from V and 7 bases from J, the gap between germline ends came to 10 bases. The CDR3 loop spans 11 amino acids. The CDR3 coding sequence is TGTGCCAGCAGGTCCTACGGGGAGCAGTACTTC. The encoded protein is CASRSYGEQYF.

This sequence joins TRBV28 and TRBJ1-2; 8 nucleotides line up with TRBD1. The CDR3 extends over 15 amino acids. V was pared by 3 bases and J by 8 bases, with 11 bases of the junction left unmatched. CDR1 is MDHEN, CDR2 SYDVKM, per germline. This CDR3 is CASSLGTGRWQGYTF. The CDR3 DNA sequence: TGTGCCAGCAGTTTGGGGACAGGACGGTGGCAGGGCTACACCTTC.

The chain links TRBV29-1 to TRBJ2-3, with TRBD1 matching over 8 bases. The CDR3 length is 15 residues. V trimming: 5 bases; J trimming: 4 bases; junction bases outside the gene matches: 11. Germline CDR1 SQVTM, CDR2 ANQGSEA. CDR3 in DNA: TGCAGCGTTTACCCCCCAGGGGGCCTGGCAGATACGCAGTATTTT. It encodes CSVYPPGGLADTQYF.

The rearrangement joins TRBV9 to TRBJ2-1; no firm D call. This CDR3 contains 15 residues. Germline CDR1 is SGDLS and CDR2 is YYNGEE. Trimming took off 2 bases at V and 3 bases at J, with 12 bases between the two ends. Written as DNA, the CDR3 is TGTGCCAGCAGCGTCAATGGCCAACACTACAATGAGCAGTTCTTC. It translates to CASSVNGQHYNEQFF.

The CDR3 region is CASSDGVTPYNEQFF. CDR3 coding DNA: TGTGCCAGCAGTGACGGGGTAACACCCTACAATGAGCAGTTCTTC. V gene TRBV25-1 combines with J gene TRBJ2-1; D is perhaps TRBD2 (5 bases). The V gene lost 3 bases and the J gene lost 2 bases, with 11 bases spanning the gap. From germline, CDR1 is MGHDK and CDR2 SYGVNS. The CDR3 is made up of 15 amino acids. The whole variable domain, filled in from reference TRBV25-1 and TRBJ2-1, reads EADIYQTPRYLVIGTGKKITLECSQTMGHDKMYWYQQDPGMELHLIHYSYGVNSTEKGDLSSESTVSRIRTEHFPLTLESARPSHTSQYLCASSDGVTPYNEQFFGPGTRLTVL.

This chain joins TRBV10-3 and TRBJ2-3; perhaps TRBD1 as D (6 bases). CDR3 length equals 16 residues. Germline lookup yields CDR1 ENHRY and CDR2 SYGVKD. Trimming shortened V by 2 bases and J by 3 bases, and 15 bases separated the two germline ends. CDR3 nucleotides: TGTGCCATCAGTGAGCAACAGGGTAAGGGGACAGATACGCAGTATTTT. As protein: CAISEQQGKGTDTQYF.

The J gene is TRBJ2-1, the V gene TRBV7-9, with 8 bases that match TRBD1. CDR1 and CDR2 (germline): SEHNR, FQNEAQ (reference sequence). With V trimmed by 5 bases and J by 9 bases, 3 bases remained unmatched. The CDR3 runs 12 residues. The CDR3, as DNA: TGTGCCAGCAGCGTCGACAGGGGTGAGCAGTTCTTC. It is translated as CASSVDRGEQFF. Based on the CDR3 plus reference TRBV7-9 and TRBJ2-1, the full variable domain is DTGVSQNPRHKITKRGQNVTFRCDPISEHNRLYWYRQTLGQGPEFLTYFQNEAQLEKSRLLSDRFSAERPKGSFSTLEIQRTEQGDSAMYLCASSVDRGEQFFGPGTRLTVL.

The V and J genes are TRBV12-3 or TRBV12-4 and TRBJ1-5; D may be TRBD1 (6 bases). The length of the CDR3 is 13 residues. V was cut by 2 bases and J by 7 bases, with 9 bases left in between. The CDR3 sequence: CASSLRGGQPQHF. CDR3 bases: TGTGCCAGCAGTTTACGTGGGGGCCAGCCCCAGCATTTT.